The following is a T cell receptor (beta chain) sequence with its context. Assay: immunoSEQ multiplex PCR; the TCRdb copy retains only in-frame clones and omits some. The table shows 200,000 to 300,000 clones, with 92% occurring only once. During active infection, Seattle patients enrolled and were then monitored through disease. These data originate in a study of blood T cell repertoires in COVID-19. Across the whole study: The samples span acute and convalescent COVID-19 from the United States, Italy and Spain. T cells, B-cell-depleted T cells, or PBMCs provided the cDNA or gDNA that served as material.

The material sequenced was peripheral blood. The TCR comes from a man aged 30 to 39 with COVID-19, enrolled during active disease.

Written as DNA, the CDR3 is TGTGCCAGCCAGGGTACCGCTTCCCGCTCTGAAGCTTTCTTT. Translated, it gives CASQGTASRSEAFF. V usage is TRBV27 and J usage is TRBJ1-1, with D maybe TRBD1 (5 bases). Trimming stripped 8 bases from V and 6 bases from J, with 19 bases between. The CDR3 contains 14 residues. Germline V gene data show CDR1 as MNHEY and CDR2 as SMNVEV (reference sequence).